The source of this T cell receptor beta chain is a study of shared clonotypes between healthy human individuals. Only a few counts were recorded for this clone. With ten immunoSEQ deep assay plates, unsorted PBMC DNA underwent sequencing. This table comes from immunoSEQ multiplex PCR, and its TCRdb copy is limited to in-frame clones, with some not included. Altogether nearly 500,000 clones are present, less than 80% being singletons, with the ten largest covering 13%. Germline loops: CDR1 ENHRY, CDR2 SYGVKD. The CDR3 runs 17 residues. Trimming took off 0 bases at V and 2 bases at J, with 16 bases between the two ends.

V usage is TRBV10-3 and J usage is TRBJ2-5, with unresolved D. This receptor was obtained from a woman aged 40 to 49 in good health. Some clones in this sample may be carry-over from other donors' samples. What was sequenced was PBMCs. CDR3 sequence (DNA): TGTGCCATCAGTGAGTCGATGGTGGGCATCGTGCAAGAGACCCAGTACTTC. It yields the protein CAISESMVGIVQETQYF.